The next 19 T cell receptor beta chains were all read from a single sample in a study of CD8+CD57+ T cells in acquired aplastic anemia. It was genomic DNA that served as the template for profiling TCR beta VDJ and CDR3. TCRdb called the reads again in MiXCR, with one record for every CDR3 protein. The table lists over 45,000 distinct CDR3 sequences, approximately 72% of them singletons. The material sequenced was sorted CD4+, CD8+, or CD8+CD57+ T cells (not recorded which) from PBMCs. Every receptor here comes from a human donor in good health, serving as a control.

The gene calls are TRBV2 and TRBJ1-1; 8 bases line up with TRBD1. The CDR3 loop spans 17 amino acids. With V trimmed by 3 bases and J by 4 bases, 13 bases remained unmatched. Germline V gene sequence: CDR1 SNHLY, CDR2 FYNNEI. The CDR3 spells CASSDARTGPRGTEAFF. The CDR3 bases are TGTGCCAGCAGTGACGCTAGGACAGGGCCTAGGGGCACTGAAGCTTTCTTT.

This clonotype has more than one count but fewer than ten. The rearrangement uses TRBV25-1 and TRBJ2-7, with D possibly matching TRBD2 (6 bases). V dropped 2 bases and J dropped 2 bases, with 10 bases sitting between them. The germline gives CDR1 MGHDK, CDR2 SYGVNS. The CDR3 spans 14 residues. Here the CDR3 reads CASSEEGGAYEQYF. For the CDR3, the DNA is TGTGCCAGCAGTGAAGAAGGCGGGGCCTACGAGCAGTACTTC.

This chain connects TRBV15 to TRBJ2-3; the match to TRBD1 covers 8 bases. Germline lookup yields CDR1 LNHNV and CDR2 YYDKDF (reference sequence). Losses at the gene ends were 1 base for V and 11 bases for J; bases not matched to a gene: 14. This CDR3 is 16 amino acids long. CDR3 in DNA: TGTGCCACCAGCAGAGTAGTAGGACAGGGCATGTACGAGCAGTATTTT. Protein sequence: CATSRVVGQGMYEQYF.

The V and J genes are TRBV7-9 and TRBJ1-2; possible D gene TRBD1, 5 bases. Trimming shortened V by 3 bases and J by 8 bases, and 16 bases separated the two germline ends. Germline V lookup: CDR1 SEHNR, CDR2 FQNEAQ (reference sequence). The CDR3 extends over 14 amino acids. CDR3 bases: TGTGCCAGCAGCTTCCGTGGGGCAGGGTCCGGCTACACCTTC. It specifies CASSFRGAGSGYTF.

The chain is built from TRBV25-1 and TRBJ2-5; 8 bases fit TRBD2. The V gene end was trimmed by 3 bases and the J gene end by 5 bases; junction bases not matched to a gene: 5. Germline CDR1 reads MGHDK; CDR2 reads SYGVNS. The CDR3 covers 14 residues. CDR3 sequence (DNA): TGTGCCAGCAGTGATCCGACTAGCGTGGAGACCCAGTACTTC. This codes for CASSDPTSVETQYF.

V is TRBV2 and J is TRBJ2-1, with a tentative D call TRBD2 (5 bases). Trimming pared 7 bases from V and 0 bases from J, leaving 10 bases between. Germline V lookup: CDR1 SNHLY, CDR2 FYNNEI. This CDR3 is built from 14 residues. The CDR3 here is CASTLTSSYNEQFF. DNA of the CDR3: TGTGCCAGCACTCTAACTAGCTCCTACAATGAGCAGTTCTTC.

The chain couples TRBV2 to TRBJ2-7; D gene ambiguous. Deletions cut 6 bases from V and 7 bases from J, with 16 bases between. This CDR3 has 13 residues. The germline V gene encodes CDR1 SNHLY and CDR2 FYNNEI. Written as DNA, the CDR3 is TGTGCCAGCAGGGGCGTCAGGCTTGGGGAGCAGTACTTC. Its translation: CASRGVRLGEQYF.

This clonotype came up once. DNA for the CDR3: TGTGCCACCAGCAGACTACTCAGGGGCAATCAGCCCCAGCATTTT. Residues: CATSRLLRGNQPQHF. The rearrangement joins TRBV15 to TRBJ1-5; TRBD1 might be the D (5 bases). The CDR3 has 15 amino acids. Between the trimmed V and J ends, which lost 2 bases and 2 bases, there was a span of 10 bases. Per germline, CDR1 LNHNV and CDR2 YYDKDF (reference sequence).

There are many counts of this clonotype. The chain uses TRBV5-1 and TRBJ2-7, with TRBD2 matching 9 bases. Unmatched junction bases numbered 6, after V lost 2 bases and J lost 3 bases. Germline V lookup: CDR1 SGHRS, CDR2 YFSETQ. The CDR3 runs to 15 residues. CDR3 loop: CASSLGSSGIYEQYF. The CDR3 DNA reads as TGCGCCAGCAGCTTAGGTTCTAGCGGGATCTACGAGCAGTACTTC.

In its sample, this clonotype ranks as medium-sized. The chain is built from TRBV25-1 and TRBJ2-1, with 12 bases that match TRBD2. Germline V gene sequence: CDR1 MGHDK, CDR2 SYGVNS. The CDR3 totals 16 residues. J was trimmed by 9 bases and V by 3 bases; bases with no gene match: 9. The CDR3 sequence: CASSDPASGRAGEQFF. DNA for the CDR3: TGTGCCAGCAGTGACCCCGCTAGCGGGAGGGCCGGTGAGCAGTTCTTC.

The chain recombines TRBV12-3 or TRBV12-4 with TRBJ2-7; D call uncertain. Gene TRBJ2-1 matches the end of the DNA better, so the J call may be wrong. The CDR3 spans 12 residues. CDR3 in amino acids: CASSQTPTSQFF. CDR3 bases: TGTGCCAGCAGTCAGACTCCAACCTCTCAGTTCTTC.

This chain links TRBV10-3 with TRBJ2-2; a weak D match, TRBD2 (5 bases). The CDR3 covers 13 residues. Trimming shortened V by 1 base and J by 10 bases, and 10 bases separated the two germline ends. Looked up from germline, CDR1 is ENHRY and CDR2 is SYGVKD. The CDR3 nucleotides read TGTGCCATCAGTGAGTGGGAGACTGTGGAGCTGTTTTTT. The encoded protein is CAISEWETVELFF.

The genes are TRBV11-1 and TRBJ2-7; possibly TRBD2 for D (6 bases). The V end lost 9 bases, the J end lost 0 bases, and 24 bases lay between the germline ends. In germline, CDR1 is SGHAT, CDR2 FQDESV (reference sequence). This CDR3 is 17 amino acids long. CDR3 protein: CASSIKPGGLSSYEQYF. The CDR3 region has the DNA TGTGCCAGTAGTATCAAACCCGGGGGTCTCAGCTCCTACGAGCAGTACTTC.

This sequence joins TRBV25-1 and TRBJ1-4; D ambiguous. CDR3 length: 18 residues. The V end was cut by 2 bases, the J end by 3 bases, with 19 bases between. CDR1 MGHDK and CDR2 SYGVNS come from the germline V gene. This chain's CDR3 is CASSETRPGPGANEKLFF. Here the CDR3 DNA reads TGTGCCAGCAGTGAAACCCGCCCTGGGCCTGGGGCTAATGAAAAACTGTTTTTT.

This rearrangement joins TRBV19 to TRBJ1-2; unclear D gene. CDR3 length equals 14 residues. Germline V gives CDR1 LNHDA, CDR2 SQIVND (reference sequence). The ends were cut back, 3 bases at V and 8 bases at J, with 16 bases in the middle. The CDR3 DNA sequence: TGTGCCAGTAGTATCTGGGCCGGGGTGGAAGGCTACACCTTC. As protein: CASSIWAGVEGYTF. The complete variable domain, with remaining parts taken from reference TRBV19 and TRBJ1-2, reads DGGITQSPKYLFRKEGQNVTLSCEQNLNHDAMYWYRQDPGQGLRLIYYSQIVNDFQKGDIAEGYSVSREKKESFPLTVTSAQKNPTAFYLCASSIWAGVEGYTFGSGTRLTVV.

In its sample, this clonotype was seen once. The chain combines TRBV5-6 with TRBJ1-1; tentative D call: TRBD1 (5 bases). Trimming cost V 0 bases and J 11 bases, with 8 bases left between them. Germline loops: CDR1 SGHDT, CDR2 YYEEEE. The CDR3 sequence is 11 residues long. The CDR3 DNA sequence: TGTGCCAGCAGCTTGGGTGGGGGGGCTTTCTTT. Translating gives CASSLGGGAFF.

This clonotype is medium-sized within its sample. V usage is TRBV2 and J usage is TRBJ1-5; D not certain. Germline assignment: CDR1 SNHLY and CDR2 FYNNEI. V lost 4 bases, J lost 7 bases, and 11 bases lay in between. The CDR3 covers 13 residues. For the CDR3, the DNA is TGTGCCAGCAGTGCTGAAGGGTTCCAGCCCCAGCATTTT. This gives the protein CASSAEGFQPQHF.

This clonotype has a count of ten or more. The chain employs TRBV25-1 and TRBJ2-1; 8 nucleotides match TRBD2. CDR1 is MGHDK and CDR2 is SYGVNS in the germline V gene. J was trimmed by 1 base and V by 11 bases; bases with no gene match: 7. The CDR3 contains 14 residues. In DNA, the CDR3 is TGTGCCTCCGGCCCTAGCGGGTCCTACAATGAGCAGTTCTTC. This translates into CASGPSGSYNEQFF. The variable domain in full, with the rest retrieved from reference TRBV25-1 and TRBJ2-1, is EADIYQTPRYLVIGTGKKITLECSQTMGHDKMYWYQQDPGMELHLIHYSYGVNSTEKGDLSSESTVSRIRTEHFPLTLESARPSHTSQYLCASGPSGSYNEQFFGPGTRLTVL.

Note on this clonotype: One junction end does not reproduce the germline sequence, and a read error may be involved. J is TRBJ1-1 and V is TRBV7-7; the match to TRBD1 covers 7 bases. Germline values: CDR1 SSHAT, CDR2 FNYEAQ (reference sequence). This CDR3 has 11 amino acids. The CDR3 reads CASSPTGEAFF. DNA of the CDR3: TGTGCTAGCAGCCCGACAGGGGAAGCTTTCTTT.